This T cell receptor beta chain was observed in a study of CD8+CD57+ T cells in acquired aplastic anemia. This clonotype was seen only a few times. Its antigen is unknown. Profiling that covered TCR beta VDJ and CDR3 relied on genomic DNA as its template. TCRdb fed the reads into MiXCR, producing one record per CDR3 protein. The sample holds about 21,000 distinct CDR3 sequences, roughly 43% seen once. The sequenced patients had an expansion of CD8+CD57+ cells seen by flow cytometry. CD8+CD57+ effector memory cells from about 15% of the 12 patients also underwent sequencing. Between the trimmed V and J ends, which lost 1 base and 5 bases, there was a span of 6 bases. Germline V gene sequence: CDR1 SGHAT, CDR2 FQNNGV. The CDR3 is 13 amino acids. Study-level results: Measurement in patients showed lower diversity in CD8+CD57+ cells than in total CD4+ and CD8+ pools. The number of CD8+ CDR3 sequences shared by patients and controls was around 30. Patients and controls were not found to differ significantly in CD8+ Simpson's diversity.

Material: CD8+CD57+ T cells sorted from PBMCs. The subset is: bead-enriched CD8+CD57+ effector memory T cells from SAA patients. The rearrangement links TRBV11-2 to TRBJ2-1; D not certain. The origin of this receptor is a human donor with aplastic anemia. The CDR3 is CASSLGQHNEQFF. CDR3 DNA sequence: TGTGCCAGCAGCTTAGGACAACACAATGAGCAGTTCTTC.